This T cell receptor (beta chain) was captured by sequencing in a study of T cells in tuberculosis. The CDR3 totals 20 residues. With V trimmed by 0 bases and J by 4 bases, 16 bases remained unmatched. Looked up from germline, CDR1 is LGHNA and CDR2 is YSLEER. The repertoire was sequenced with immunoSEQ multiplex PCR; TCRdb's copy has only in-frame clones and lacks some. This sample has approximately 30,000 clones, with roughly nine tenths found just once. Time point meaning: new active TB diagnosis, blood taken before or within 7 days of starting treatment. Positive smear microscopy and/or M. tuberculosis culture confirmed active disease. About this clone itself: Its antigen is unknown.

Whole-study results and caveats: Active tuberculosis alpha repertoires lay closer to GMM-specific TCRs than controls'. The TCR-beta difference was not significant; alpha differences partly reflected length.

The sample consisted of PBMCs, taken at tuberculosis diagnosis. The gene calls are TRBV4-3 and TRBJ2-3; 10 bases line up with TRBD2. The sequence was obtained from an adult with tuberculosis. The CDR3 sequence is CASSQEAQAGGRLTPDTQYF. The CDR3, as DNA: TGCGCCAGCAGCCAAGAAGCACAAGCGGGGGGGCGCCTGACCCCAGATACGCAGTATTTT.